This T cell receptor beta chain comes out of a study of blood T cells in healthy people across ages (dated by TCRdb to the mid-2010s). Notes on the research overall: In model experiments, template switching captured about one uniquely barcoded TCR beta cDNA molecule for every two T cells. The study measured age-related changes in TCR beta repertoire diversity using deep sequencing normalized with unique cDNA molecular identifiers. The donors were split into four age groups: young (average 16 years), middle-aged (nearly 40), aged (roughly 65) and long-lived (roughly 86). To avoid experimental bias, donors of different ages were spread randomly across the sequencing lanes. The study analyzed two additional independent replicas of 1 million unique cDNA reads from the same blood draw for two donors, one aged 18 to 30 and one aged 80 or older.

The receptor library was made with 5' RACE. Instrument on record: Illumina HiSeq 2500. A second PCR of roughly 7 to 12 cycles was run with a J-beta primer mix and a sample-barcoded 5' primer. Each TCR beta cDNA molecule received a unique molecular identifier from a template-switch 5' adaptor carrying 12 random nucleotides. At least 2.5 million CDR3-containing paired-end reads were obtained from each sample. All of the RNA was converted into first-strand cDNA using the Mint cDNA synthesis kit, with a TRBC-specific oligonucleotide serving as the primer. Following uracil-DNA glycosylase treatment, all cDNA underwent a first 18-cycle PCR with the universal primers M1SS and BC2_uni_R. As for the authors' bioinformatics: Each sample was normalized by randomly selecting 1 million high-quality reads, each carrying a distinct molecular identifier. Reads sharing molecular identifiers were discarded rather than binned into consensus sequences. CDR3 identification, clonotype clustering and error correction used MiTCR with a Q25 quality threshold and the strictest error-elimination algorithm. A nonparametric unseen species model with Euler transformation was used to estimate lower-bound total TCR beta diversity. Clones were called with MiXCR by TCRdb after fastp trimmed the public reads at Q25, and only in-frame beta chains were retained. Rows are unified per CDR3 protein, each entry keeping the most common DNA and genes. TCRdb, not the authors, supplied the V and J calls. This sample gives some 1.5 million distinct CDR3 sequences in total; 28% of them show up just once. 6.5% to 8.5% of the sample is in the top ten clones.

On the study overall, not on this receptor specifically: Compared with the aged group, more naive CD4+ T cells, fewer expanded clones and increased TCR diversity were shown by the long-lived group, suggesting age selection. Because profiling used bulk unsorted PBMCs, naive and antigen-experienced compartments could not be compared conclusively. As age increased, observed TCR beta diversity per million T cells dropped in a roughly linear way, and a significant reduction was already evident by age 40. There was a strong correlation between observed TCR beta diversity and the percentage of naive T cells measured by flow cytometry. The CMV infection status of donors was not known, potentially confounding age-related changes in expanded clonotypes. Total diversity estimates from one million sequenced T cells were considered lower bounds and underestimates.

The donors were 40 or so Caucasian individuals from Russia, aged 6 to 90 years, who were systemically healthy. Each donor gave 8 to 10 milliliters of peripheral blood, drawn into EDTA-treated Vacutainer tubes. Ficoll-Paque density-gradient centrifugation was used to isolate PBMCs, with at least 6.5 million per sample. Trizol reagent was used to extract total RNA from the PBMCs, yielding at least 5.5 micrograms per sample. For every donor, an aliquot of PBMCs went through flow cytometry to measure the percentages of naive CD45RAhigh/CD27high T cells. The germline V gene (reference sequence) sets CDR1 to DFQATT and CDR2 to SNEGSKA. Including the terminal cysteine and phenylalanine, the CDR3 comprises 11 residues. The DNA shown is the 33-base CDR3, in frame from base 1. The germline V and J ends show losses of 4 bases and 5 bases respectively, and no gene match explains 2 bases of the junction. This clonotype was recorded many times. The clone's antigen remains unknown. Base-call qualities are not available, and no considerably larger clone is one nucleotide away.

This receptor was taken from a woman aged 25-40 years in good health. Sequenced: blood. Rearrangement joined TRBV20-1 to TRBJ2-7; TRBD1 fits 7 bases in the junction. The DNA reads as follows: TGCAGTGCTAACCAGGGGGACGAGCAGTACTTC. This sequence encodes CSANQGDEQYF.